These 6 T cell receptor beta chains were sequenced from one sample in a study of cytomegalovirus exposure and HLA in healthy donors. The PCR ran on 60 Vbeta and 13 Jbeta primers. Assay used: immunoSEQ multiplex PCR; TCRdb lists only in-frame clones, some missing. Of about 120,000 clones listed, roughly 15% are singletons. The sequencing sample was made of PBMCs. These receptors all come from a woman between 18 and 29 years old in good health and CMV-seronegative.

The V call is TRBV28, the J call TRBJ1-1; D gene ambiguous. The CDR3 length is 14 residues. With 3 bases removed from V and 2 bases from J, the gap between germline ends came to 10 bases. CDR1 and CDR2 from the germline V gene are MDHEN and SYDVKM. The CDR3 DNA reads as TGTGCCAGCAGTTTGACGGGAGTAAACACTGAAGCTTTCTTT. Translated: CASSLTGVNTEAFF.

This clone has only a few counts. This chain links TRBV10-3 with TRBJ2-5; a weak D match, TRBD1 (6 bases). V lost 5 bases and J lost 1, with 8 bases in between. In germline, CDR1 is ENHRY, CDR2 SYGVKD. The CDR3 sequence is 13 residues long. The CDR3 loop reads CAISTGSQETQYF. DNA of the CDR3: TGTGCCATCAGTACAGGGTCCCAAGAGACCCAGTACTTC.

This clone was observed a handful of times. This chain connects TRBV18 to TRBJ2-3; TRBD2 agrees at 11 bases. The CDR3 totals 15 residues. V gave up 8 bases and J gave up 8 bases; unmatched junction bases: 12. From germline, CDR1 is KGHSH and CDR2 LQKENI. The CDR3 spells CASEHQTSGEGTQYF. CDR3 nucleotide sequence: TGTGCCAGCGAACACCAGACTAGCGGGGAAGGTACGCAGTATTTT.

The chain combines TRBV19 with TRBJ1-1; 7 positions match TRBD1. Germline CDR1 and CDR2: LNHDA and SQIVND (reference sequence). CDR3 size: 14 residues. V shed 7 bases, J shed 1 base, and the junction held 6 bases outside the gene matches. The CDR3 DNA reads TGTGCCAGTAACCCCCGGGACAGGAACACTGAAGCTTTCTTT. Translating it yields CASNPRDRNTEAFF.

This clone was observed a handful of times. This chain joins TRBV4-1 and TRBJ1-3; 10 bases match TRBD1. The junction had 5 bases not matched to a gene; V was cut back by 3 bases and J by 3 bases. The CDR3 is made up of 16 amino acids. CDR1 is MGHRA and CDR2 is YSYEKL in the germline V gene. CDR3 protein: CASSQPGQGVGNTIYF. The CDR3 DNA follows: TGCGCCAGCAGCCAGCCCGGACAGGGGGTTGGAAACACCATATATTTT.

This chain connects TRBV6-6 to TRBJ2-1, with D tentatively TRBD1 (6 bases). The germline CDR1 and CDR2 sequences are MNHNY and SVGAGI (reference sequence). Trimming took 5 bases from V and 8 from J, leaving 13 bases between them. This CDR3 comprises 13 residues. Here the CDR3 reads CASSLTRGYEQFF. CDR3 nucleotide sequence: TGTGCCAGCAGTCTAACCAGGGGCTATGAGCAGTTCTTC.